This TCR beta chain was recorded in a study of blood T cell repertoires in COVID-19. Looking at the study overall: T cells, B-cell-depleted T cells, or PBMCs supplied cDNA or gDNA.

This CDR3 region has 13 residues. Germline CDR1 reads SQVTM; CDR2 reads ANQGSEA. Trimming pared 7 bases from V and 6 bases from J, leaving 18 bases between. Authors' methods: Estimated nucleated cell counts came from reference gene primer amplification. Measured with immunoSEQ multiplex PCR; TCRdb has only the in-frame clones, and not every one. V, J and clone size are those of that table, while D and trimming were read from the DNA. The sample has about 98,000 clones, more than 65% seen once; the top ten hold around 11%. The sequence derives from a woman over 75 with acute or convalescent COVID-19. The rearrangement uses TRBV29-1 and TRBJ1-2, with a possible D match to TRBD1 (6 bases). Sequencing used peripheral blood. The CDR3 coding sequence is TGCAGCGCGGAGGACAGCTACCAAGATGGCTACACCTTC. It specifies CSAEDSYQDGYTF. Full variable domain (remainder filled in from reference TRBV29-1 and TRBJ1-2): SAVISQKPSRDICQRGTSLTIQCQVDSQVTMMFWYRQQPGQSLTLIATANQGSEATYESGFVIDKFPISRPNLTFSTLTVSNMSPEDSSIYLCSAEDSYQDGYTFGSGTRLTVV.